The sequence of this T cell receptor beta chain was determined in a study of identical twins. General study findings and limits: Weaker excess twin sharing was seen among beta out-of-frame sequences. Cord blood's abundant beta clonotypes had fewer insertions, unlike memory repertoires.

TCRdb passed the 5' RACE reads through MiXCR, listing each CDR3 protein once. The repertoire consists of 550,000 to 700,000 distinct CDR3 sequences, with approximately 22% occurring once and the leading ten covering around 4.4%. CDR1 is SGHVS, CDR2 FNYEAQ, per germline. The CDR3 is made up of 16 amino acids. V was trimmed by 0 bases and J by 0 bases, leaving 6 bases between them. This clonotype has only a few counts. The antigen is unknown. These records were also assigned to another study, of T cells expressing NK-cell markers. As reported in that work: These clonotypes also led the CD3+CD56-NKG2C+ fraction in four donors. The study did not resolve the HCMV specificity of expanded NKG2C+ T cell clones.

The gene calls are TRBV7-6 and TRBJ2-6; no definite D call. The sequencing sample was made of PBMCs. The clonotype originates from a woman between 18 and 30 years old in good health. The CDR3 sequence: CASSLASSSGANVLTF. The CDR3 region has the DNA TGTGCCAGCAGCTTAGCGTCCTCCTCTGGGGCCAACGTCCTGACTTTC. Together with reference TRBV7-6 and TRBJ2-6, the CDR3 gives the full variable domain: GAGVSQSPRYKVTKRGQDVALRCDPISGHVSLYWYRQALGQGPEFLTYFNYEAQQDKSGLPNDRFSAERPEGSISTLTIQRTEQRDSAMYRCASSLASSSGANVLTFGAGSRLTVL.